The 16 T cell receptor beta chains given below trace back to one sample, sequenced in a study of blood T cells in healthy people across ages. The use of a sample-barcoded 5' primer and a J-beta primer mix characterized a second PCR of roughly 7 to 11 cycles. MiXCR, applied by TCRdb to the 5' RACE reads, yields one record per CDR3 protein. The sample gives nearly 1 million distinct CDR3 sequences, roughly 51% of which show up once; over 20% is in the top ten. Sequencing used blood. The receptors originated from a woman aged 60-75 years in good health.

V and J are TRBV6-6 and TRBJ2-5; perhaps TRBD1 as D (7 bases). This CDR3 spans 15 amino acids. Between the trimmed V and J ends, which lost 5 bases and 4 bases, there was a span of 17 bases. Per the germline V gene, CDR1 is MNHNY and CDR2 is SVGAGI (reference sequence). The CDR3 DNA reads as TGTGCCAGCAGTAAAACAGGAGGGGGCGGAGAGACCCAGTACTTC. It translates to CASSKTGGGGETQYF.

This clonotype was seen only a few times. The CDR3: CASSAGLAGHTDTQYF. Written as DNA, the CDR3 is TGTGCCAGCAGCGCCGGACTAGCGGGACACACAGATACGCAGTATTTT. This chain connects TRBV7-2 to TRBJ2-3, with 12 bases aligning to TRBD2. CDR1 is SGHTA, CDR2 FQGNSA, per germline. Trimming took 5 bases from V and 2 from J; bases not matched to a gene: 5. The CDR3 totals 16 residues. The full variable domain, its missing parts supplied by reference TRBV7-2 and TRBJ2-3, is GAGVSQSPSNKVTEKGKDVELRCDPISGHTALYWYRQSLGQGLEFLIYFQGNSAPDKSGLPSDRFSAERTGGSVSTLTIQRTQQEDSAVYLCASSAGLAGHTDTQYFGPGTRLTVL.

V usage is TRBV7-9 and J usage is TRBJ2-7; D remains ambiguous. The CDR3 has 13 amino acids. V lost 5 bases and J lost 0, with 8 bases in between. Germline V lookup: CDR1 SEHNR, CDR2 FQNEAQ (reference sequence). Written as DNA, the CDR3 is TGTGCCAGCAGCCACGACCCCTCCTACGAGCAGTACTTC. Its translation is CASSHDPSYEQYF. Supplemented by reference TRBV7-9 and TRBJ2-7, the full variable domain reads DTGVSQNPRHKITKRGQNVTFRCDPISEHNRLYWYRQTLGQGPEFLTYFQNEAQLEKSRLLSDRFSAERPKGSFSTLEIQRTEQGDSAMYLCASSHDPSYEQYFGPGTRLTVT.

The V gene is TRBV10-3, the J gene TRBJ2-3; perhaps TRBD1 as D (6 bases). Looked up from germline, CDR1 is ENHRY and CDR2 is SYGVKD. V was shortened by 6 bases and J by 0 bases, with 10 bases between the two germline ends. This CDR3 has 14 amino acids. In nucleotides, the CDR3 is TGTGCCATCAGCCGGGACACGAGCACAGATACGCAGTATTTT. This codes for CAISRDTSTDTQYF.

This rearrangement joins TRBV21-1 to TRBJ2-7. TRBV21-1 is a pseudogene locus. The CDR3 contains 12 residues. The CDR3 spells CKRRSEAYEQYF. CDR3 DNA sequence: TGTAAGCGCAGGAGTGAGGCTTACGAGCAGTACTTC.

This clonotype appeared a single time. The chain is built from TRBV5-4 and TRBJ2-7, with D possibly matching TRBD2 (6 bases). The last part of the DNA fits TRBJ2-5 better; the J call may be wrong. Germline CDR1 and CDR2: SGHNT and YYREEE (reference sequence). The CDR3 extends over 15 amino acids. The CDR3, as DNA: TGTGCCAGCAGCTTGGCGGCTAGCGACACGGGGACCCAGTACTTC. Protein sequence: CASSLAASDTGTQYF.

The rearrangement uses TRBV20-1 and TRBJ2-4; D is ambiguous. Trimming left V 3 bases short and J 0 bases short, with 12 bases between. The CDR3 runs to 15 residues. Germline CDR1 and CDR2: DFQATT and SNEGSKA (reference sequence). CDR3 coding DNA: TGCAGTGCTAGCTCGGCGGATTTAGCCAAAAACATTCAGTACTTC. Its translation: CSASSADLAKNIQYF.

The chain recombines TRBV29-1 with TRBJ2-1; 10 nucleotides agree with TRBD2. V was clipped by 4 bases and J by 9 bases; unmatched bases: 3. The CDR3 loop spans 12 amino acids. Germline CDR1 is SQVTM and CDR2 is ANQGSEA. The CDR3 nucleotides are TGCAGCGTTGGGCTAGCGGGAGTTGAGCAGTTCTTC. It translates to CSVGLAGVEQFF.

This clonotype was found a few times. The chain carries TRBV20-1 and TRBJ2-1; 7 bases are shared with TRBD2. CDR3 length: 12 residues. Per the germline V gene, CDR1 is DFQATT and CDR2 is SNEGSKA (reference sequence). The CDR3 DNA reads TGCGGTGGGAGGGGCTCCTACAATGAGCAGTTCTTC. Translated: CGGRGSYNEQFF.

The V call is TRBV20-1, the J call TRBJ1-4, with D unresolved. Germline V CDR1 and CDR2: DFQATT, SNEGSKA (reference sequence). CDR3 length equals 16 residues. V lost 3 bases and J 0 bases, leaving 14 bases between the germline ends. CDR3 amino acids: CSASYGTEATNEKLFF. CDR3 in DNA: TGCAGTGCTAGTTATGGCACTGAGGCAACTAATGAAAAACTGTTTTTT.

V gene TRBV9 combines with J gene TRBJ2-1; unclear D gene. Looked up from germline, CDR1 is SGDLS and CDR2 is YYNGEE. V dropped 3 bases and J dropped 4 bases, with 17 bases sitting between them. CDR3 length equals 16 residues. CDR3 coding DNA: TGTGCCAGCAGCGCGCAACGGGTTACATCGTACAATGAGCAGTTCTTC. Translating it yields CASSAQRVTSYNEQFF.

The chain employs TRBV6-2 or TRBV6-3 and TRBJ2-7; D remains ambiguous. CDR3 length: 17 residues. Germline V gene sequence: CDR1 MNHEY, CDR2 SVGEGT. Trimming cost V 8 bases and J 0 bases, with 23 bases left between them. The CDR3: CASGHALLAASSYEQYF. Here the CDR3 DNA reads TGTGCCAGCGGCCACGCTCTGTTAGCTGCGAGCTCCTACGAGCAGTACTTC.

This clonotype was observed once. The chain joins TRBV7-9 to TRBJ2-4; TRBD1 or TRBD2 may be the D gene (6 bases each). Germline V CDR1 and CDR2: SEHNR, FQNEAQ (reference sequence). The V and J ends lost 7 bases and 0 bases respectively, with 16 bases between them. The CDR3 is 16 residues long. The CDR3 reads CASTGDIELAKNIQYF. As DNA, the CDR3 is TGTGCCAGCACGGGGGACATCGAACTAGCCAAAAACATTCAGTACTTC. The full variable domain, rest sourced from reference TRBV7-9 and TRBJ2-4, is DTGVSQNPRHKITKRGQNVTFRCDPISEHNRLYWYRQTLGQGPEFLTYFQNEAQLEKSRLLSDRFSAERPKGSFSTLEIQRTEQGDSAMYLCASTGDIELAKNIQYFGAGTRLSVL.

This chain links TRBV6-1 with TRBJ2-1; TRBD1 or TRBD2 may be the D gene (5 bases each). The V end was cut by 3 bases, the J end by 0 bases, with 15 bases between. This CDR3 comprises 17 residues. Looked up from germline, CDR1 is MNHNS and CDR2 is SASEGT. DNA for the CDR3: TGTGCCAGCAGTGAGAGGGACCGGGTGGGCTCCTACAATGAGCAGTTCTTC. Protein sequence: CASSERDRVGSYNEQFF.

This clonotype was picked up a small number of times. The chain employs TRBV4-3 and TRBJ2-7, with 8 positions matching TRBD1. Germline V gene sequence: CDR1 LGHNA, CDR2 YSLEER. This CDR3 is built from 17 residues. After removal of 0 bases from V and 2 bases from J, the junction contained 9 bases not matched to a gene. CDR3 residues: CASSQDRLDRVPYEQYF. For the CDR3, the DNA is TGCGCCAGCAGCCAAGATAGGTTGGACAGGGTCCCCTACGAGCAGTACTTC.

A note on this clonotype: A much larger clone differs from this one at a single base, so this may be a read error. This sequence joins TRBV10-3 and TRBJ2-3; D is perhaps TRBD1 or TRBD2 (6 bases each). This CDR3 is built from 14 residues. V was cut by 8 bases and J by 2 bases, with 14 bases left in between. Germline CDR1 reads ENHRY; CDR2 reads SYGVKD. CDR3 coding DNA: TGTGCCATCGGAGGGACAAGGTTCACAGATACGCAGTATTTT. It translates to CAIGGTRFTDTQYF.